This section outlines one T cell receptor beta chain sequence together with its context. What it binds is unknown. The source of the sample is a study of post-analysis software for immune sequencing data. V gave up 6 bases and J gave up 2 bases, with 11 bases separating them. Germline values: CDR1 SQVTM, CDR2 ANQGSEA. The CDR3 has 12 residues. Unique molecular identifiers were present in the TCR beta cDNA libraries. Via MiXCR, TCRdb re-called the PCR reads, giving one row per CDR3 protein. This repertoire shows roughly 800,000 distinct CDR3 sequences, about 57% found once; its top ten account for roughly 4.4%. Study results and caveats: When patients were compared with controls, roughly five TRBV segments were more frequent, TRBV5-6, TRBV5-1 and TRBV20-1 among them. F measure clustering grouped samples strongly by preparation batch.

The receptor comes from a girl between 10 and 17 years old with multiple sclerosis. Source material: blood. V usage is TRBV29-1 and J usage is TRBJ2-7; no clear D gene. The CDR3 protein is CSVRRTAYEQYF. The CDR3 DNA reads as TGCAGCGTGAGAAGGACGGCCTACGAGCAGTACTTC.